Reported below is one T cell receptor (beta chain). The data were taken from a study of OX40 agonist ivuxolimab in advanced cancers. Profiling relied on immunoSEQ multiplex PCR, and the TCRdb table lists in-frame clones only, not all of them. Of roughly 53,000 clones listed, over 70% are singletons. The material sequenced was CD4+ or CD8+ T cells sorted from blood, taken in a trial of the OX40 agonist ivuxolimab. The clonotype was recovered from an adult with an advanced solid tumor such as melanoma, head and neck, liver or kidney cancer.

The CDR3 is CASNRQGGDEQFF. The CDR3 bases are TGTGCCAGCAATCGGCAGGGGGGCGATGAGCAGTTCTTC. This chain joins TRBV2 and TRBJ2-1, with TRBD1 as a possible D gene (7 bases). CDR1 and CDR2 from the germline V gene are SNHLY and FYNNEI. Trimming took 7 bases from V and 8 from J, leaving 15 bases between them. The CDR3 is 13 residues long.